Each of the 3 T cell receptor beta chains below was sequenced from the same sample in a study of OX40 agonist ivuxolimab in advanced cancers. Sequencing was performed with immunoSEQ multiplex PCR; in TCRdb, only in-frame clones are kept and a portion is missing. The table has 50,000 to 70,000 clones, about 88% seen once. This specimen consisted of CD4+ or CD8+ T cells sorted from blood, obtained in a trial of the OX40 agonist ivuxolimab. The receptors were gathered from an adult with an advanced solid tumor such as melanoma, head and neck, liver or kidney cancer.

This chain joins TRBV27 and TRBJ2-5; 7 bases map to TRBD2. The CDR3 is 14 amino acids. The trim removed 2 bases at V and 3 bases at J, leaving 3 bases unmatched. Germline V gene sequence: CDR1 MNHEY, CDR2 SMNVEV (reference sequence). The chain's CDR3 is CASSLAGRKETQYF. The CDR3 DNA follows: TGTGCCAGCAGTTTAGCCGGGAGGAAAGAGACCCAGTACTTC.

This clone was observed a single time. The chain joins TRBV4-3 to TRBJ2-5, with 9 nucleotides matching TRBD2. Germline V CDR1 and CDR2: LGHNA, YSLEER. J lost 7 bases, V lost 0 bases, and 9 bases had no gene match. The CDR3 extends over 16 amino acids. The CDR3 reads CASSQEGMTSGGTQYF. CDR3 nucleotides: TGCGCCAGCAGCCAAGAGGGGATGACTAGCGGTGGGACCCAGTACTTC.

The rearrangement joins TRBV7-2 to TRBJ2-1; D is unclear. V lost 5 bases and J lost 6, with 11 bases in between. The CDR3 has 13 residues. Germline CDR1 is SGHTA and CDR2 is FQGNSA. The CDR3 sequence is CASSAWSGNEQFF. The CDR3, as DNA: TGTGCCAGCAGCGCCTGGTCAGGCAATGAGCAGTTCTTC.